This entry is about one T cell receptor beta chain. The antigen is not known. Sequenced by immunoSEQ multiplex PCR; TCRdb stores in-frame clones only, minus some. The sample has 2 million to 2.5 million clones, about 94% seen once. Subsets obtained from CD4+ cells comprised CD45RA+ naive and CD45RA-negative memory cells. Trimming removed 5 bases at V and 4 bases at J, with 13 bases between. Germline loops: CDR1 SGHTA, CDR2 FQGNSA. The CDR3 contains 14 residues. The sample is drawn from a study of shared clonotypes between healthy human individuals. General observations from the study: It was the few donors that limited the genetic and exposure-history diversity represented.

Specimen: naive CD4+ T cells sorted from blood. Documented subset: CD45RA+ positively selected. The sequence was obtained from a man younger than 35 in good health. The V and J genes are TRBV7-2 and TRBJ2-3; D may be TRBD2 (6 bases). The CDR3 protein is CASSTGSSPDTQYF. The CDR3 DNA reads as TGTGCCAGCAGCACCGGGAGCTCCCCAGATACGCAGTATTTT.